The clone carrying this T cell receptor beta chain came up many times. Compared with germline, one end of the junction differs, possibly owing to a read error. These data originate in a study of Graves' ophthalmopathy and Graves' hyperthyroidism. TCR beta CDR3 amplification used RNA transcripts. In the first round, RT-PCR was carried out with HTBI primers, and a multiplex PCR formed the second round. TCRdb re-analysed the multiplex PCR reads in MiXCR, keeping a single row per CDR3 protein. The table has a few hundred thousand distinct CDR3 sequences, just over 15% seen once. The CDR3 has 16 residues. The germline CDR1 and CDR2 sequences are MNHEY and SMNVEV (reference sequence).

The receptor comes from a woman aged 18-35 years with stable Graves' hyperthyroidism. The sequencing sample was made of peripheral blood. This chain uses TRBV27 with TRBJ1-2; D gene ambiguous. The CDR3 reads CACSTRTPYPNYGYTF. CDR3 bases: TGTGCCTGCAGTACCAGGACCCCCTACCCCAACTATGGCTACACCTTC.